This T cell receptor (beta chain) was documented in a study of shared clonotypes between healthy human individuals. Study observations and caveats: Larger estimated richness was generally recorded for naive subsets relative to memory subsets. Sample collection involved blood only; tissue repertoires are likely different. A small donor pool kept down the genetic and exposure-history diversity that was represented.

Combination of CD45RO+ cells with CCR7-negative CD45RA+ TemRA cells was used for CD8 memory. The CDR3 is 13 residues long. Per germline, CDR1 SEHNR and CDR2 FQNEAQ (reference sequence). V shed 0 bases and J shed 3 bases, with 3 bases lying between them. Note on this clone: As yet, its antigen is unknown.

This table comes from immunoSEQ multiplex PCR, and its TCRdb copy is limited to in-frame clones, with some not included. The sample carries roughly 700,000 clones, 80% to 95% recorded once. The sample comprised memory CD8+ T cells from PBMCs. Specified subset: CD45RO+ cells pooled with CCR7-negative TemRA cells. This chain connects TRBV7-9 to TRBJ1-3; D gene uncertain. The sequence was obtained from a man younger than 30 in good health. Some clones in this sample may be carry-over from other donors' samples. CDR3 sequence: CASSLAVGNTIYF. In DNA, the CDR3 is TGTGCCAGCAGCTTAGCGGTTGGAAACACCATATATTTT.